One and the same sample provided the 5 T cell receptor beta chains below, sequenced in a study of beta chain features in type 1 diabetes. Reverse transcription of all isolated RNA meant that expressed TCRB transcripts were sequenced. Sequenced by immunoSEQ multiplex PCR; TCRdb stores in-frame clones only, minus some. The sample holds just over 450,000 clones, roughly 30% seen once. Sequencing was done on a sample of naive CD4+ T cells from blood. The source is a man between 18 and 35 years old in good health.

The chain couples TRBV7-3 to TRBJ2-5; either TRBD1 or TRBD2 may fit D (5 bases each). Germline values: CDR1 SGHTA, CDR2 FQGTGA. The V gene lost 5 bases and the J gene lost 5 bases, with 12 bases spanning the gap. This CDR3 is built from 13 residues. The CDR3 nucleotides read TGTGCCAGCAGCATGGGACCTCGGGAGACCCAGTACTTC. Protein sequence: CASSMGPRETQYF.

This clone was detected only a few times. The chain uses TRBV28 and TRBJ2-7; maybe TRBD1 (5 bases). The CDR3 length is 12 residues. The germline V gene has CDR1 MDHEN and CDR2 SYDVKM. Deletions cut 6 bases from V and 1 base from J, with 7 bases between. For the CDR3, the DNA is TGTGCCAGCAGGCAGGGTTCCTACGAGCAGTACTTC. Translating it yields CASRQGSYEQYF.

This clone was counted a few times. Other DNA sequences in this sample translate to the same CDR3. V usage is TRBV29-1 and J usage is TRBJ2-7, with 10 bases aligning to TRBD1. V shed 3 bases and J 3 bases; nucleotides not matched to a gene: 2. CDR3 length: 13 amino acids. The germline gives CDR1 SQVTM, CDR2 ANQGSEA. The CDR3 here is CSVDGTGDYEQYF. The CDR3, as DNA: TGCAGCGTTGATGGGACAGGGGACTACGAGCAGTACTTC.

This clone was seen just once. V is TRBV4-3 and J is TRBJ1-1; 7 nucleotides line up with TRBD1. Germline CDR1 reads LGHNA; CDR2 reads YSLEER. The CDR3 consists of 14 residues. Unmatched junction bases numbered 5, after V lost 2 bases and J lost 5 bases. The CDR3 region has the DNA TGCGCCAGCAGCCAAAACAGGGGAAATACTGAAGCTTTCTTT. Its translation is CASSQNRGNTEAFF.

This clone was detected only a few times. This chain joins TRBV7-3 and TRBJ2-1; D remains ambiguous. This CDR3 has 12 residues. Trimming cost V 2 bases and J 6 bases, with 5 bases left between them. The germline V gene encodes CDR1 SGHTA and CDR2 FQGTGA. The CDR3 nucleotides read TGTGCCAGCAGCTTATATGGCAATGAGCAGTTCTTC. Its protein product is CASSLYGNEQFF. The variable domain in full, with the rest retrieved from reference TRBV7-3 and TRBJ2-1, is GAGVSQTPSNKVTEKGKYVELRCDPISGHTALYWYRQSLGQGPEFLIYFQGTGAADDSGLPNDRFFAVRPEGSVSTLKIQRTERGDSAVYLCASSLYGNEQFFGPGTRLTVL.